The 32 T cell receptor beta chains given below trace back to one sample, sequenced in a study of T cell responses to AZD1222 COVID-19 vaccine. The repertoire was sequenced with immunoSEQ multiplex PCR; TCRdb's copy has only in-frame clones and lacks some. The sample gives 120,000 to 150,000 clones, approximately 91% of which show up once; more than 1.5% is in the top ten. This material consisted of peripheral blood, taken 28 days after the second AZD1222 dose. The source is an adult who received the AZD1222 COVID-19 vaccine.

The V call is TRBV15, the J call TRBJ1-5; TRBD1 aligns across 7 bases. This CDR3 spans 19 amino acids. V was pared by 1 base and J by 2 bases, with 14 bases of the junction left unmatched. Germline values: CDR1 LNHNV, CDR2 YYDKDF (reference sequence). The CDR3 sequence is CATSRALHTGERGNQPQHF. As DNA, the CDR3 is TGTGCCACCAGCAGAGCCCTCCATACAGGGGAACGGGGCAATCAGCCCCAGCATTTT.

This chain connects TRBV30 to TRBJ2-7, with TRBD2 matching 11 bases. The V gene end was trimmed by 3 bases and the J gene end by 2 bases; junction bases not matched to a gene: 0. Per the germline V gene, CDR1 is GTSNPN and CDR2 is SVGIG (reference sequence). This CDR3 is built from 13 residues. The CDR3 reads CAWRLAGAYEQYF. The CDR3 coding sequence is TGTGCCTGGAGACTAGCGGGAGCCTACGAGCAGTACTTC.

The rearrangement joins TRBV18 to TRBJ2-7; D call uncertain. CDR3 size: 13 residues. The V end was cut by 4 bases, the J end by 0 bases, with 7 bases between. Germline lookup yields CDR1 KGHSH and CDR2 LQKENI. The CDR3 here is CASSLDLSYEQYF. For the CDR3, the DNA is TGTGCCAGCTCACTTGACCTCTCCTACGAGCAGTACTTC. Full variable domain (outside the CDR3, taken from reference TRBV18 and TRBJ2-7): NAGVMQNPRHLVRRRGQEARLRCSPMKGHSHVYWYRQLPEEGLKFMVYLQKENIIDESGMPKERFSAEFPKEGPSILRIQQVVRGDSAAYFCASSLDLSYEQYFGPGTRLTVT.

The V gene is TRBV5-1, the J gene TRBJ2-7; D perhaps matches TRBD1 (6 bases). The CDR3 contains 15 residues. Germline V CDR1 and CDR2: SGHRS, YFSETQ. Trimming removed 1 base from V and 2 bases from J, with 13 bases in between. The CDR3 spells CASSLFPQGTYEQYF. The CDR3 DNA reads TGCGCCAGCAGCTTGTTTCCCCAGGGGACCTACGAGCAGTACTTC.

This chain joins TRBV3-1 (or the pseudogene TRBV3-2) and TRBJ1-3, with D maybe TRBD1 (5 bases). CDR1 and CDR2 from the germline V gene are LGHDT and YNNKEL (reference sequence). This CDR3 contains 15 residues. The V and J ends lost 1 base and 4 bases respectively, with 11 bases between them. The CDR3 DNA reads TGTGCCAGCAGCCAAGGGGCAGGGCCAGGAAACACCATATATTTT. This gives the protein CASSQGAGPGNTIYF.

This chain joins TRBV24-1 and TRBJ2-2; 7 bases match TRBD1. The CDR3 has 12 amino acids. J was trimmed by 7 bases and V by 6 bases; bases with no gene match: 1. Germline V gives CDR1 KGHDR, CDR2 SFDVKD. The CDR3 bases are TGTGCCACCAGTTCAGGGGGCGGGGAGCTGTTTTTT. As protein: CATSSGGGELFF.

This chain uses TRBV7-6 with TRBJ2-1, with a possible D match to TRBD1 (7 bases). The V and J ends lost 0 bases and 9 bases respectively, with 18 bases between them. The germline CDR1 and CDR2 sequences are SGHVS and FNYEAQ. The CDR3 is 16 residues long. This CDR3 is CASSLASGQGVGEQFF. The CDR3 coding sequence is TGTGCCAGCAGCTTAGCGAGCGGGCAGGGGGTTGGTGAGCAGTTCTTC.

The rearrangement uses TRBV13 and TRBJ1-2, with D perhaps matching TRBD1 (6 bases). CDR3 length: 16 amino acids. Trimming removed 5 bases from V and 7 bases from J, with 23 bases in between. CDR1 and CDR2 from the germline V gene are PRHDT and FYEKMQ (reference sequence). The DNA of the CDR3 is TGTGCCAGCAGCCCTCTGGGGCCCAGGGGAGTGGTTGGCTACACCTTC. Its protein product is CASSPLGPRGVVGYTF.

This clone was seen only once. The genes are TRBV28 and TRBJ1-4; D is undetermined. CDR3 length: 13 amino acids. The V end was cut by 5 bases, the J end by 8 bases, with 12 bases between. Germline V lookup: CDR1 MDHEN, CDR2 SYDVKM. CDR3 coding DNA: TGTGCCAGCAGTGTGGATCGGGGAGAAAAACTGTTTTTT. Its translation is CASSVDRGEKLFF.

The CDR3 spells CASSYSARLSHGYTF. CDR3 nucleotide sequence: TGTGCCAGCAGTTACTCGGCCAGGCTCTCCCATGGCTACACCTTC. V and J are TRBV6-5 and TRBJ1-2, with D hard to call. The length of the CDR3 is 15 residues. Trimming pared 0 bases from V and 6 bases from J, leaving 14 bases between. CDR1 and CDR2 (germline): MNHEY, SVGAGI.

The chain is built from TRBV19 and TRBJ1-3; TRBD1 agrees at 8 bases. CDR3 length: 13 amino acids. CDR1 is LNHDA, CDR2 SQIVND, per germline (reference sequence). The V segment lost 5 bases and the J segment 8 bases; nucleotides outside the gene matches: 5. The CDR3 region has the DNA TGTGCCAGTAGTGTCGGACAGGGAGACACCATATATTTT. It encodes CASSVGQGDTIYF.

The chain is built from TRBV6-5 and TRBJ2-1; 7 bases are shared with TRBD1. The junction had 3 bases not matched to a gene; V was cut back by 2 bases and J by 2 bases. The germline CDR1 and CDR2 sequences are MNHEY and SVGAGI. This CDR3 comprises 15 residues. The CDR3 here is CASSYGQGAYNEQFF. CDR3 coding DNA: TGTGCCAGCAGTTACGGCCAGGGGGCCTACAATGAGCAGTTCTTC.

V and J are TRBV2 and TRBJ1-2; D is uncertain. Trimming cost V 5 bases and J 1 base, with 17 bases left between them. CDR1 and CDR2 (germline): SNHLY, FYNNEI. The CDR3 has 16 amino acids. The CDR3: CASSHQVPEFNYGYTF. CDR3 coding DNA: TGTGCCAGCAGTCACCAAGTCCCCGAATTTAACTATGGCTACACCTTC.

This rearrangement joins TRBV11-3 to TRBJ1-2; 7 bases match TRBD1. The CDR3 length is 16 residues. The J segment lost 3 bases and the V segment lost 7 bases, leaving 14 bases of the junction unmatched. Germline V gives CDR1 SGHNT, CDR2 YENEEA. CDR3 DNA: TGTGCCAGCATCCAGACAGGGTTCTTAGTATACTATGGCTACACCTTC. Translated, it gives CASIQTGFLVYYGYTF.

For the CDR3, the DNA is TGCGCCAGCAGCCTTACAGGGGGCCGCACTAATGAAAAACTGTTTTTT. Translated: CASSLTGGRTNEKLFF. The chain has TRBV5-1 and TRBJ1-4; 9 nucleotides line up with TRBD1. J lost 2 bases, V lost 4 bases, and 6 bases had no gene match. Germline-derived CDR1 and CDR2 are SGHRS and YFSETQ. CDR3 length: 16 residues.

The rearrangement uses TRBV25-1 and TRBJ2-7; no reliable D call. Trimming stripped 3 bases from V and 7 bases from J, with 4 bases between. This CDR3 region has 10 residues. Germline lookup yields CDR1 MGHDK and CDR2 SYGVNS. CDR3 region: CASSDEEQYF. CDR3 DNA: TGTGCCAGCAGTGACGAGGAGCAGTACTTC.

CDR3 loop: CASSPSGRNTGELFF. In nucleotides, the CDR3 is TGTGCCAGCAGCCCTAGCGGGAGGAACACCGGGGAGCTGTTTTTT. The V gene is TRBV7-9, the J gene TRBJ2-2; 10 nucleotides align to TRBD2. The CDR3 has 15 amino acids. After removal of 5 bases from V and 1 base from J, the junction contained 1 base not matched to a gene. Germline V gives CDR1 SEHNR, CDR2 FQNEAQ (reference sequence). Full variable domain (rest looked up from reference TRBV7-9 and TRBJ2-2): DTGVSQNPRHKITKRGQNVTFRCDPISEHNRLYWYRQTLGQGPEFLTYFQNEAQLEKSRLLSDRFSAERPKGSFSTLEIQRTEQGDSAMYLCASSPSGRNTGELFFGEGSRLTVL.

This chain links TRBV10-2 with TRBJ2-2; D possibly corresponds to TRBD1 (5 bases). The CDR3 totals 14 residues. CDR1 WSHSY and CDR2 SAAADI come from the germline V gene. V lost 7 bases, J lost 7 bases, and 16 bases lay in between. CDR3 nucleotide sequence: TGCGCCAGCACTTTACCAGGGATTAACGGGGAGCTGTTTTTT. Its translation: CASTLPGINGELFF.

Notes on this clone: Relative to the germline gene, one junction end is altered; a read error may explain this. This sequence joins TRBV6-1 and TRBJ2-5, with 7 bases lining up with TRBD1. Germline V gives CDR1 MNHNS, CDR2 SASEGT. CDR3 length: 12 residues. The CDR3 nucleotides are TGTGCCAGCGGTGAGGGGGCGGGGACCCAGTACTTC. Residues: CASGEGAGTQYF.

The chain carries TRBV2 and TRBJ2-7, with D possibly called TRBD1 or TRBD2 (6 bases each). This CDR3 region has 17 residues. Deletions cut 7 bases from V and 5 bases from J, with 27 bases between. Germline CDR1 reads SNHLY; CDR2 reads FYNNEI. The CDR3 DNA reads TGTGCCAGCACACCATGGTTAGGGGGGCCGAGAGGGGACGAGCAGTACTTC. Its translation: CASTPWLGGPRGDEQYF. Full variable domain (remainder filled in from reference TRBV2 and TRBJ2-7): EPEVTQTPSHQVTQMGQEVILRCVPISNHLYFYWYRQILGQKVEFLVSFYNNEISEKSEIFDDQFSVERPDGSNFTLKIRSTKLEDSAMYFCASTPWLGGPRGDEQYFGPGTRLTVT.

V usage is TRBV28 and J usage is TRBJ1-2, with TRBD1 as a possible D gene (6 bases). The CDR3 sequence is 14 residues long. Trimming stripped 2 bases from V and 7 bases from J, with 14 bases between. Germline V gene sequence: CDR1 MDHEN, CDR2 SYDVKM. CDR3 DNA sequence: TGTGCCAGCAGTTTAGTACGAACAGGGCTTGGCTACACCTTC. This translates into CASSLVRTGLGYTF.

This chain joins TRBV29-1 and TRBJ1-1; D gene unclear. V shed 1 base and J shed 3 bases, with 9 bases lying between them. Germline V gives CDR1 SQVTM, CDR2 ANQGSEA. The CDR3 length is 13 residues. This CDR3 is CSVEGLWDTEAFF. As DNA, the CDR3 is TGCAGCGTTGAAGGTCTATGGGACACTGAAGCTTTCTTT.

CDR3 in amino acids: CASSMKGGNTEAFF. As DNA, the CDR3 is TGTGCCAGCTCCATGAAAGGAGGGAACACTGAAGCTTTCTTT. V gene TRBV7-8 combines with J gene TRBJ1-1; D is unresolved. From germline, CDR1 is SGHVS and CDR2 FQNEAQ. V lost 8 bases and J lost 1, with 14 bases in between. The CDR3 loop spans 14 amino acids.

J is TRBJ2-7 and V is TRBV10-3; no clear D. The CDR3 is 16 amino acids. Trimming removed 2 bases from V and 3 bases from J, with 17 bases in between. The germline CDR1 and CDR2 sequences are ENHRY and SYGVKD. The CDR3 sequence is CAISEIKSDRDYEQYF. The CDR3 bases are TGTGCCATCAGTGAGATTAAATCGGACCGAGACTACGAGCAGTACTTC.

The genes are TRBV4-2 and TRBJ1-5; the match to TRBD1 covers 9 bases. The trim removed 5 bases at V and 2 bases at J, leaving 7 bases unmatched. This CDR3 region has 16 residues. Germline loops: CDR1 LGHNA, CDR2 YNFKEQ. In nucleotides, the CDR3 is TGTGCCAGCAGCGTACAACAGGGGGCGGGCAATCAGCCCCAGCATTTT. Protein product: CASSVQQGAGNQPQHF.

This rearrangement joins TRBV27 to TRBJ1-6; perhaps TRBD1 as D (6 bases). The CDR3 contains 14 residues. V was clipped by 8 bases and J by 10 bases, with 18 bases between them. Germline V gene sequence: CDR1 MNHEY, CDR2 SMNVEV (reference sequence). CDR3 sequence: CASGDLQGYSPLHF. The CDR3 DNA is TGTGCCAGCGGGGACTTACAGGGCTACTCACCCCTCCACTTT.

V usage is TRBV10-3 and J usage is TRBJ2-7; D is tentatively TRBD1 or TRBD2 (5 bases each). The CDR3 consists of 15 residues. Germline V gene sequence: CDR1 ENHRY, CDR2 SYGVKD. Trimming removed 8 bases from V and 5 bases from J, with 22 bases in between. This CDR3 is CAIRDPGFLGHEQYF. The CDR3 DNA reads as TGTGCCATCCGGGACCCGGGATTTCTTGGCCACGAGCAGTACTTC.

Worth noting for this clone: In the same sample, other DNA sequences code for this CDR3. The chain carries TRBV15 and TRBJ1-4, with a possible D match to TRBD1 (5 bases). Trimming stripped 3 bases from V and 1 base from J, with 9 bases between. Germline CDR1 and CDR2: LNHNV and YYDKDF (reference sequence). There are 15 residues in the CDR3. The CDR3 region is CATSRGDGTNEKLFF. CDR3 sequence (DNA): TGTGCCACCAGCAGGGGGGACGGAACTAATGAAAAACTGTTTTTT. Using reference TRBV15 and TRBJ1-4 for the parts outside the CDR3, the full variable domain is DAMVIQNPRYQVTQFGKPVTLSCSQTLNHNVMYWYQQKSSQAPKLLFHYYDKDFNNEADTPDNFQSRRPNTSFCFLDIRSPGLGDTAMYLCATSRGDGTNEKLFFGSGTQLSVL.

The chain combines TRBV5-1 with TRBJ2-5, with D unresolved. V lost 4 bases, J lost 1 base, and 14 bases lay in between. Germline lookup yields CDR1 SGHRS and CDR2 YFSETQ. This CDR3 region has 15 residues. The CDR3 DNA reads TGCGCCAGCAGCGCCGTCCTAGACCCCCAAGAGACCCAGTACTTC. Its translation: CASSAVLDPQETQYF.

The J gene is TRBJ1-5, the V gene TRBV12-3 or TRBV12-4; D is uncertain. The V end lost 3 bases, the J end lost 6 bases, and 6 bases lay between the germline ends. The CDR3 sequence is 12 residues long. CDR3 amino acids: CASSFEGQPQHF. CDR3 bases: TGTGCCAGCAGTTTTGAGGGTCAGCCCCAGCATTTT.

The chain carries TRBV9 and TRBJ1-2; D is perhaps TRBD1 (6 bases). V lost 3 bases and J lost 5, with 23 bases in between. Germline V gene sequence: CDR1 SGDLS, CDR2 YYNGEE. This CDR3 region has 17 residues. The CDR3 sequence: CASSAGGQSRTAYGYTF. As DNA, the CDR3 is TGTGCCAGCAGCGCGGGGGGGCAGTCTCGTACGGCATATGGCTACACCTTC.

This chain joins TRBV3-1 (or the pseudogene TRBV3-2) and TRBJ2-7, with D perhaps matching TRBD1 or TRBD2 (5 bases each). CDR1 is LGHDT and CDR2 is YNNKEL in the germline V gene (reference sequence). CDR3 size: 16 residues. Trimming stripped 4 bases from V and 2 bases from J, with 18 bases between. CDR3 DNA sequence: TGTGCCAGCAGCCGAGTACCCGGGACGTCAACCTACGAGCAGTACTTC. Its protein product is CASSRVPGTSTYEQYF.